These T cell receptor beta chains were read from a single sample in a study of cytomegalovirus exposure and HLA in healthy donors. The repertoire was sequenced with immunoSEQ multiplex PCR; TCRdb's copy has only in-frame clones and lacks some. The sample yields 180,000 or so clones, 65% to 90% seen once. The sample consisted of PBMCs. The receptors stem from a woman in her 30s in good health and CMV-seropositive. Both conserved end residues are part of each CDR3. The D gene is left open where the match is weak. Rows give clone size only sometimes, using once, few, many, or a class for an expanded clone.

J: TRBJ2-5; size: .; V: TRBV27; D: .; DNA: TGTGCCAGCAGTATGCTAGGCGGTGGGGAGACCCAGTACTTC; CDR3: CASSMLGGGETQYF
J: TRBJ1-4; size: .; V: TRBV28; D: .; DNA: TGTGCCAGCAGGGAGAATGAAAAACTGTTTTTT; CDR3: CASRENEKLFF
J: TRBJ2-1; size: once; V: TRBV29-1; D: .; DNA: TGCAGCGTTGTTGAGGTACATGAGCAGTTCTTC; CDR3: CSVVEVHEQFF
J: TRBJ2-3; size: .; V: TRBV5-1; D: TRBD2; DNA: TGCGCCAGCAGAGGACTAGCGGGAGTCACAGATACGCAGTATTTT; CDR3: CASRGLAGVTDTQYF
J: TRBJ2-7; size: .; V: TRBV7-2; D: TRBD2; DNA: TGTGCCAGCAGCTTATCCCTGGCTAGCGGGAGTAGCGAGCAGTACTTC; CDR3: CASSLSLASGSSEQYF
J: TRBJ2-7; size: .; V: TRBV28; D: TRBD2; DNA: TGTGCCAGCAGTTTATCCCTTACTAGCGGCATTGATGGCGAGCAGTACTTC; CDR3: CASSLSLTSGIDGEQYF
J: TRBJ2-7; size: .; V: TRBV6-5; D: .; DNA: TGTGCCAGCAGTTACTCTGACAGATCCTACGAGCAGTACTTC; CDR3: CASSYSDRSYEQYF
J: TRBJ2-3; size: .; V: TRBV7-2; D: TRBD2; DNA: TGTGCCAGCAGCTTAGTACTAGCGGGGGTCACAGATACGCAGTATTTT; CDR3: CASSLVLAGVTDTQYF
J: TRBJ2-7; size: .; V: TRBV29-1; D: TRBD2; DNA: TGCAGCGTCGGCACGCGCGGGAGTTACTCCTACGAGCAGTACTTC; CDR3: CSVGTRGSYSYEQYF
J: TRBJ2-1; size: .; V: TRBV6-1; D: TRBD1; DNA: TGTGCCAGCAGTGTATGGGAGGGAACAGGGGGCGAGGATGAGCAGTTCTTC; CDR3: CASSVWEGTGGEDEQFF
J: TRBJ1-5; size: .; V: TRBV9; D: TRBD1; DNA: TGTGCCAGCAGCCCGCGGACAGGGAATCAGCCCCAGCATTTT; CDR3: CASSPRTGNQPQHF
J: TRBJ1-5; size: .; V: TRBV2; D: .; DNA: TGTGCCAGCAGGAACCGGGTCCTTAGCAATCAGCCCCAGCATTTT; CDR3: CASRNRVLSNQPQHF
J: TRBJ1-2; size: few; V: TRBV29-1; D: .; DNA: TGCAGCGCCCGTCGGGAGAACTATGGCTACACCTTC; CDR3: CSARRENYGYTF
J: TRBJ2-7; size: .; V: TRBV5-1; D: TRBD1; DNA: TGCGCCAGCAAGTTTTTGGGACAGGGGTCCTACGAGCAGTACTTC; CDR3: CASKFLGQGSYEQYF
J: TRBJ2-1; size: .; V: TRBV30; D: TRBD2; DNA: TGTGCCTGGAGACGGCTAGCGGGAGTGACTGAGCAGTTCTTC; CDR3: CAWRRLAGVTEQFF
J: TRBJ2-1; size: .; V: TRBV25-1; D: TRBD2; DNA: TGTGCCAGCAGCCTCCCGGGACTAGCGGGACATGAGCAGTTCTTC; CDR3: CASSLPGLAGHEQFF
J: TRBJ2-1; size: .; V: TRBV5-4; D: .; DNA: TGTGCCAGCAGCTTGGCACGTCCGAGTGAGCAGTTCTTC; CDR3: CASSLARPSEQFF
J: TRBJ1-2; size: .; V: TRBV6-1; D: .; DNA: TGTGCCAGCAGTGAAGGAAGAGTAACCCTCCTAGGCTACACCTTC; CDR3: CASSEGRVTLLGYTF
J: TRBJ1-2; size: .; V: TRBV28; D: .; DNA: TGTGCCAGCAGTCCAGGGACACTCTTAAACTATGGCTACACCTTC; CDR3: CASSPGTLLNYGYTF
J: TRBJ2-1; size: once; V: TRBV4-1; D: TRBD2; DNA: TGCGCCAGCAGCTTAGCGGGAGTTCCGAATGAGCAGTTCTTC; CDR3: CASSLAGVPNEQFF
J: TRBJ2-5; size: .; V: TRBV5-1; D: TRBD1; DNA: TGCGCCAGCAGCTTGCGTGGGGACAGGAGCCAAGAGACCCAGTACTTC; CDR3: CASSLRGDRSQETQYF
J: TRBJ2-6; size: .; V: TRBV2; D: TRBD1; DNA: TGTGCCAGCAACGACAGGGTGCCTGGGGCCAACGTCCTGACTTTC; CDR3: CASNDRVPGANVLTF
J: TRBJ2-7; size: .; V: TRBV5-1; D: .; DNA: TGCGCCAGCAGCTACACTGACCAGGGGGAGCAGTACTTC; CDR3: CASSYTDQGEQYF
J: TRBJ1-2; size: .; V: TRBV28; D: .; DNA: TGTGCCAGCCGGCATCAGGACTATGGCTACACCTTC; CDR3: CASRHQDYGYTF
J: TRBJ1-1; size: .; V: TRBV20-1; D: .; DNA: TGCACCCCTGGGGAGGAAGGTGAAGCTTTCTTT; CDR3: CTPGEEGEAFF
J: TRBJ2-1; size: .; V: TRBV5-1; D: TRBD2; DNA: TGCGCCAGCAGCTTGGTCACTAGCGGGGGGACTTCGCAGTTCTTC; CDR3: CASSLVTSGGTSQFF
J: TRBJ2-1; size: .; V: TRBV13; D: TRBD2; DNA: TGTGCCAGCAGCTTGACTAGCGGGAGGTCTGAGCAGTTCTTC; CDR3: CASSLTSGRSEQFF
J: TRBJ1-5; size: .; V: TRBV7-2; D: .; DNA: TGTGCCAGCAGCTTAGGGGTAGGGGGTAATCAGCCCCAGCATTTT; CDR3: CASSLGVGGNQPQHF
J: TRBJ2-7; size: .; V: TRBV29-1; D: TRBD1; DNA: TGCAGCGTTGAAGGACAGGGCCGGAGCGAGCAGTACTTC; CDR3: CSVEGQGRSEQYF
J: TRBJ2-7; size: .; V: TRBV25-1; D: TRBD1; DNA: TGTGCCAGCAGTGAACGGCCCGGGACAGGGGCAGGGTTCTACGAGCAGTACTTC; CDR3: CASSERPGTGAGFYEQYF
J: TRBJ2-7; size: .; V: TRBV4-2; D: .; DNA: TGTGCCAGCAGCCAAGATAGGAGGGCCTACGAGCAGTACTTC; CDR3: CASSQDRRAYEQYF
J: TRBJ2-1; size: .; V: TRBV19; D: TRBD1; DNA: TGTGCCAGTAGTAGGTCCCGACGACAGGGGGCGGATGAGCAGTTCTTC; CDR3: CASSRSRRQGADEQFF
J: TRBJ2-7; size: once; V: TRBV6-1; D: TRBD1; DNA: TGTGCCAGCAGTCCTCAGTGGGACAGGGTAGGCGAGCAGTACTTC; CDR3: CASSPQWDRVGEQYF
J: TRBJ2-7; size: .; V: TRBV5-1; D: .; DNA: TGCGCCAGCAGCCTACGCCCCACAATTGAGGGAGGCGGGTACGAGCAGTACTTC; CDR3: CASSLRPTIEGGGYEQYF
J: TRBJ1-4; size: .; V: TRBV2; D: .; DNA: TGTGCCAGCAAAGAGACAGCAAATGAAAAACTGTTTTTT; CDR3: CASKETANEKLFF
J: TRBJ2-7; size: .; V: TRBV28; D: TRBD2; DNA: TGTGCCAGCAGGGGACTAGCGGGAGGAAGGTACGAGCAGTACTTC; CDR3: CASRGLAGGRYEQYF
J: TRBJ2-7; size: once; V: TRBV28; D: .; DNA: TGTGCCAGCGCCAGGACCCTAGCTCTTACTAAGAGTTCCTACGAGCAGTACTTC; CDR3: CASARTLALTKSSYEQYF
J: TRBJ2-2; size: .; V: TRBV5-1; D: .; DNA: TGCGCCAGCAGCCTTCAGAGGGCTTCGGGCGGGGAGCTGTTTTTT; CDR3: CASSLQRASGGELFF
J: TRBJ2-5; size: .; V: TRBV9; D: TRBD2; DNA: TGTGCCAGCAGCCAGCATGGGACTAGGAGCGAGACCCAGTACTTC; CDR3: CASSQHGTRSETQYF
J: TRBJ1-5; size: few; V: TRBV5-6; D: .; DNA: TGTGCCAGCAGCGGAGGACCCGGACAGCTCAATCAGCCCCAGCATTTT; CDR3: CASSGGPGQLNQPQHF
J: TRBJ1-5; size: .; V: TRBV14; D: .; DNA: TGTGCCAGCAGCCCGGGGGATTCCCGACCCCAGCATTTT; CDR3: CASSPGDSRPQHF
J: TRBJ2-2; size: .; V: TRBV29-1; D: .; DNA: TGCAGCGTTGGTGGGACTGGGAACACCGGGGAGCTGTTTTTT; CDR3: CSVGGTGNTGELFF
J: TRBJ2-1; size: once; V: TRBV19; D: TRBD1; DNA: TGTGCCAGTAGTATTGGGACAGGGATGTTCAATGAGCAGTTCTTC; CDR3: CASSIGTGMFNEQFF
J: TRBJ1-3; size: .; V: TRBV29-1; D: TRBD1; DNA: TGCAGCGTTGTGGTCAGGGGGCGAGCTGGAAACACCATATATTTT; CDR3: CSVVVRGRAGNTIYF
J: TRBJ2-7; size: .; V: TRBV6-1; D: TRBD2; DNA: TGTGCCAGCACAAGCGGGAGGACCCTTACCTACGAGCAGTACTTC; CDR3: CASTSGRTLTYEQYF
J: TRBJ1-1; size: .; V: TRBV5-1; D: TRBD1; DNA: TGCGCCAGCAGCAATACCGGGACAGATAACACTGAAGCTTTCTTT; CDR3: CASSNTGTDNTEAFF
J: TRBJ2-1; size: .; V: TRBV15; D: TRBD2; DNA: TGTGCCACCAGGATGCCGACTAGCGGGAGCTACAATGAGCAGTTCTTC; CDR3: CATRMPTSGSYNEQFF
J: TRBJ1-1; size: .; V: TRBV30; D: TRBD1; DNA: TGTGCCTGGAGTACTAACCTCGGGACAGGATTGAACACTGAAGCTTTCTTT; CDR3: CAWSTNLGTGLNTEAFF
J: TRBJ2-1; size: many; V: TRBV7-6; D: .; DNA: TGTGCCAGCAGCCGGGTGGGAGGCTCCTACAATGAGCAGTTCTTC; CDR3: CASSRVGGSYNEQFF
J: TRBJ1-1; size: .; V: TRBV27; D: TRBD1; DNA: TGTGCCAGCAGTCAAAGACGGACAGGGGGCACTGAAGCTTTCTTT; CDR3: CASSQRRTGGTEAFF
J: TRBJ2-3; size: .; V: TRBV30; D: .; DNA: TGTGCCTGGAGCACAGCAGATACGCAGTATTTT; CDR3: CAWSTADTQYF
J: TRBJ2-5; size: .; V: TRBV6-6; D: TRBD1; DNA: TGTGCCAGCAGTGCCCGGGACAGGGGGCAAGAGACCCAGTACTTC; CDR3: CASSARDRGQETQYF
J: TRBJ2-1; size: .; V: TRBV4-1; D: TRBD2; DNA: TGCGCCAGCAGCCAAGACGGGGGGGACTATTACAATGAGCAGTTCTTC; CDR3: CASSQDGGDYYNEQFF